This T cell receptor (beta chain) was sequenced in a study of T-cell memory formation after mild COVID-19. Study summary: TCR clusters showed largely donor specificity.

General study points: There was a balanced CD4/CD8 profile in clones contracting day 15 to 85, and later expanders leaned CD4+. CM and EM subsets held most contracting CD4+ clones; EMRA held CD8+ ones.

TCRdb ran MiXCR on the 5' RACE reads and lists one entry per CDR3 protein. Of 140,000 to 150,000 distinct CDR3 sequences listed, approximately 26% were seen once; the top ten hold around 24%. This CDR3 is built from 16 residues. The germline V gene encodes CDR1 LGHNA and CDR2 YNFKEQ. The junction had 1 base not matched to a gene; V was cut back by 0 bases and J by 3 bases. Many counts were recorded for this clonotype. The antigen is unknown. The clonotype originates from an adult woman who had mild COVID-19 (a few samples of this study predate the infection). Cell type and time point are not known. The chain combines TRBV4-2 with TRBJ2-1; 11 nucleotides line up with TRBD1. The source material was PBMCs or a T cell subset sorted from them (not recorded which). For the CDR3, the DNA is TGTGCCAGCAGCCAAGATGGGACAGGGGGCTACAATGAGCAGTTCTTC. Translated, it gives CASSQDGTGGYNEQFF.